Listed below are T cell receptor beta chains from one sample, sequenced in a study of blood T cell repertoires in COVID-19. This table comes from immunoSEQ multiplex PCR, and its TCRdb copy is limited to in-frame clones, with some not included. The data show about 46,000 clones, around four fifths seen once. The sequencing sample was made of peripheral blood. These receptors were obtained from an elderly woman with acute or convalescent COVID-19. Each CDR3 is given without its conserved first and last residue. A row's size may be missing; if present it is once, few, many or a size class.

V,J,size,CDR3
TRBV5-1,TRBJ2-5,.,ASSWGLAGGQETQY
TRBV10-2,TRBJ2-1,.,ASSETHTSGRDNEQF
TRBV5-1,TRBJ2-5,.,ASSQQGDSETQY
TRBV29-1,TRBJ1-1,.,SVGGKDRRNTEAF
TRBV5-1,TRBJ2-7,.,ASSYGSSYEQY
TRBV29-1,TRBJ2-7,.,SVIRDKVRVEQY
TRBV5-4,TRBJ2-1,.,ASRPELATNEQF
TRBV5-4,TRBJ1-2,once,ASSLEGGSGYT
TRBV20-1,TRBJ1-1,.,SARRALEAF
TRBV7-2,TRBJ2-7,.,ASSNSGGIYEQY
TRBV7-9,TRBJ1-4,.,ASSPGAGSGEKLF
TRBV19,TRBJ2-7,once,ASSTYDRGNSYEQY
TRBV24-1,TRBJ1-2,.,ATSDSDWAGYT
TRBV9,TRBJ1-6,.,ASSRSRGDNSPLH
TRBV19,TRBJ1-5,.,ASSIVTGDNQPQH
TRBV6-5,TRBJ2-1,.,ATHRSEVNEQF
TRBV5-1,TRBJ2-5,once,ASSIGGAQYQETQY
TRBV5-1,TRBJ1-1,.,ASSIRTDMNTEAF
TRBV1,TRBJ2-1,.,TSSLRVCGGANEQF
TRBV9,TRBJ2-7,.,ASPPGLNEQY
TRBV6-2/TRBV6-3,TRBJ1-1,.,ASSHSTEAF
TRBV5-6,TRBJ1-3,.,ASSLGRIAGNTIY
TRBV30,TRBJ1-2,.,AWGGRVGYGYT
TRBV28,TRBJ1-6,.,ASRRPGHNNSPLH
TRBV19,TRBJ2-5,once,ASQASGGPETQY
TRBV30,TRBJ1-2,.,AWSGATVNYGYT
TRBV13,TRBJ2-4,.,ASSFSGGSRRGIQY
TRBV6-6,TRBJ2-6,.,ATTGGANVLT
TRBV5-1,TRBJ2-2,.,ASSLGQGAGELF
TRBV18,TRBJ1-6,.,ASSPLDRVDSPLH
TRBV4-1,TRBJ2-5,once,ASSQGIGAALAGGKYQETQY
TRBV19,TRBJ1-2,once,ASSTGRDRVINYGYT
TRBV6-5,TRBJ1-1,.,ASSSTGAGTEAF
TRBV5-1,TRBJ1-5,.,ASSLTGDGNQPQH
TRBV6-5,TRBJ1-1,.,ASSYDRVNTEAF
TRBV19,TRBJ2-3,.,ASSMIQPAGGNGDTQY
TRBV24-1,TRBJ2-2,.,ATSDGTGATGELF
TRBV7-9,TRBJ1-1,few,ASRPPTGAQNTEAF
TRBV4-1,TRBJ2-6,.,ASSQDRRQNSSGANVLT
TRBV7-9,TRBJ2-7,.,ASSPQGAKSDEQY
TRBV19,TRBJ1-6,.,ASSTLGSSYNSPLH
TRBV4-1,TRBJ1-1,once,ASSQVGTGSLEAF
TRBV5-1,TRBJ1-1,.,ASSRFTGNTEAF
TRBV7-2,TRBJ1-1,.,ASSSQVGAMNTEAF
TRBV15,TRBJ2-2,.,ATSRGDRNTGELF
TRBV6-5,TRBJ2-7,few,ASNYRGGEQY
TRBV7-3,TRBJ1-4,.,ASSLTGGQGGKLF
TRBV3-1/TRBV3-2,TRBJ1-2,once,ASSQDRDIYGYT
TRBV2,TRBJ2-5,.,ASSNSGGAEETQY
TRBV6-4,TRBJ2-3,few,ASSDNSGGSDTQY
TRBV18,TRBJ2-7,.,ASSAGQKYEQY
TRBV27,TRBJ1-5,.,ASSSRGVPNQPQH